Presented here are 2 T cell receptor beta chains from one specimen sequenced in a study of blood T cell repertoires in COVID-19. This table comes from immunoSEQ multiplex PCR, and its TCRdb copy is limited to in-frame clones, with some not included. The sample shows about 140,000 clones, approximately 89% of them seen only once. Source material: peripheral blood. The receptors derive from a man in his fifties or sixties with active or convalescent COVID-19.

This clone occurred a few times. The chain carries TRBV11-2 and TRBJ2-1, with TRBD2 identical over 9 bases. The CDR3 spans 18 residues. V lost 3 bases and J lost 0; bases outside the gene matches: 9. Germline CDR1 is SGHAT and CDR2 is FQNNGV. The CDR3 DNA reads as TGTGCCAGCAGCTTCAGGTCCAGCGGGAGGAGCTCCTACAATGAGCAGTTCTTC. Residues: CASSFRSSGRSSYNEQFF.

The J gene is TRBJ1-3, the V gene TRBV5-1; D is unclear. V lost 4 bases to trimming and J lost 0 bases, with 8 bases between them. Germline V gene lookup returns CDR1 SGHRS and CDR2 YFSETQ. This CDR3 has 14 amino acids. The CDR3 region has the DNA TGCGCCAGCAGCCCTCAGGACTCTGGAAACACCATATATTTT. Its protein product is CASSPQDSGNTIYF.